The T cell receptor beta chain under discussion was sequenced for a study of OX40 agonist ivuxolimab in advanced cancers. Looking at the study overall: Hepatocellular carcinoma, melanoma, renal cell or head and neck cancer occurred in dose-escalation patients. General study results and limits: In CD8+ T cells, expanded clones were on average more numerous than in CD4+. Patients with a partial response at 0.1-3.0 mg/kg had among the lowest clonal expansion.

TCRdb's table, derived via immunoSEQ multiplex PCR, lists solely in-frame clones and lacks some. The table has about 75,000 clones, 86% seen once; the top ten hold roughly 8.6%. Germline V CDR1 and CDR2: SGDLS, YYNGEE. This CDR3 region has 16 residues. Unmatched junction bases numbered 7, after V lost 0 bases and J lost 3 bases. With regard to this clone: Its antigen is unidentified.

This TCR was sampled from an adult with an advanced solid tumor such as melanoma, head and neck, liver or kidney cancer. The rearrangement joins TRBV9 to TRBJ2-3, with 7 nucleotides matching TRBD2. The source material was CD4+ or CD8+ T cells sorted from blood, sampled in a trial of the OX40 agonist ivuxolimab. CDR3 loop: CASSVAGLAATDTQYF. For the CDR3, the DNA is TGTGCCAGCAGCGTAGCTGGCCTAGCGGCAACAGATACGCAGTATTTT.